This T cell receptor (beta chain) was recorded in a study of response to subunit inactivated influenza vaccine (dated by TCRdb to between 2017 and 2018). With regard to the full study: Deep quantitative T cell receptor repertoire profiling was used in the study to track responses to a trivalent subunit inactivated influenza vaccine.

For this chain, trimming is 1 base at the V end and 5 bases at the J end, and the number of junction bases without a gene match is 10. Reading the germline V gene gives CDR1 SGHTA and CDR2 FQGNSA. Including the terminal cysteine and phenylalanine, the CDR3 comprises 16 residues. Only the CDR3 DNA stays, 48 bases, in frame from base 1. The study at large found these results: According to the authors, only a limited number of new T cells may be recruited by each seasonal influenza vaccination.

In the case of this clonotype: The antigen it binds to is not known. Per-nucleotide qualities are absent, and no much larger clonotype sits a single base away.

The library was built by means of RT-PCR. This sample was sequenced with an Illumina HiSeq 2500. Using fastp trimming at Q25 and MiXCR clonotype assembly, TCRdb reanalyzed the public sequencing data and kept in-frame beta chains. Duplicate CDR3 protein sequences are folded into a single record with the most common DNA and genes. For this sample the table gives 650,000 to 850,000 distinct CDR3 sequences, of which approximately 15% were detected only once. The ten largest account for 6% to 8% of the sample. The rearranged segments are TRBV7-2 and TRBJ2-7, and TRBD2 matches 8 of the central bases. This receptor was taken from a middle-aged man who received an inactivated influenza vaccine. Donor details come from another sample of the same person, matched by shared clones. The starting material was PBMCs from blood, obtained around 15 days before vaccination. The DNA reads TGTGCCAGCAGCTTAGTCCCAAGCGGGAGTCCCCACGAGCAGTACTTC. It specifies CASSLVPSGSPHEQYF.